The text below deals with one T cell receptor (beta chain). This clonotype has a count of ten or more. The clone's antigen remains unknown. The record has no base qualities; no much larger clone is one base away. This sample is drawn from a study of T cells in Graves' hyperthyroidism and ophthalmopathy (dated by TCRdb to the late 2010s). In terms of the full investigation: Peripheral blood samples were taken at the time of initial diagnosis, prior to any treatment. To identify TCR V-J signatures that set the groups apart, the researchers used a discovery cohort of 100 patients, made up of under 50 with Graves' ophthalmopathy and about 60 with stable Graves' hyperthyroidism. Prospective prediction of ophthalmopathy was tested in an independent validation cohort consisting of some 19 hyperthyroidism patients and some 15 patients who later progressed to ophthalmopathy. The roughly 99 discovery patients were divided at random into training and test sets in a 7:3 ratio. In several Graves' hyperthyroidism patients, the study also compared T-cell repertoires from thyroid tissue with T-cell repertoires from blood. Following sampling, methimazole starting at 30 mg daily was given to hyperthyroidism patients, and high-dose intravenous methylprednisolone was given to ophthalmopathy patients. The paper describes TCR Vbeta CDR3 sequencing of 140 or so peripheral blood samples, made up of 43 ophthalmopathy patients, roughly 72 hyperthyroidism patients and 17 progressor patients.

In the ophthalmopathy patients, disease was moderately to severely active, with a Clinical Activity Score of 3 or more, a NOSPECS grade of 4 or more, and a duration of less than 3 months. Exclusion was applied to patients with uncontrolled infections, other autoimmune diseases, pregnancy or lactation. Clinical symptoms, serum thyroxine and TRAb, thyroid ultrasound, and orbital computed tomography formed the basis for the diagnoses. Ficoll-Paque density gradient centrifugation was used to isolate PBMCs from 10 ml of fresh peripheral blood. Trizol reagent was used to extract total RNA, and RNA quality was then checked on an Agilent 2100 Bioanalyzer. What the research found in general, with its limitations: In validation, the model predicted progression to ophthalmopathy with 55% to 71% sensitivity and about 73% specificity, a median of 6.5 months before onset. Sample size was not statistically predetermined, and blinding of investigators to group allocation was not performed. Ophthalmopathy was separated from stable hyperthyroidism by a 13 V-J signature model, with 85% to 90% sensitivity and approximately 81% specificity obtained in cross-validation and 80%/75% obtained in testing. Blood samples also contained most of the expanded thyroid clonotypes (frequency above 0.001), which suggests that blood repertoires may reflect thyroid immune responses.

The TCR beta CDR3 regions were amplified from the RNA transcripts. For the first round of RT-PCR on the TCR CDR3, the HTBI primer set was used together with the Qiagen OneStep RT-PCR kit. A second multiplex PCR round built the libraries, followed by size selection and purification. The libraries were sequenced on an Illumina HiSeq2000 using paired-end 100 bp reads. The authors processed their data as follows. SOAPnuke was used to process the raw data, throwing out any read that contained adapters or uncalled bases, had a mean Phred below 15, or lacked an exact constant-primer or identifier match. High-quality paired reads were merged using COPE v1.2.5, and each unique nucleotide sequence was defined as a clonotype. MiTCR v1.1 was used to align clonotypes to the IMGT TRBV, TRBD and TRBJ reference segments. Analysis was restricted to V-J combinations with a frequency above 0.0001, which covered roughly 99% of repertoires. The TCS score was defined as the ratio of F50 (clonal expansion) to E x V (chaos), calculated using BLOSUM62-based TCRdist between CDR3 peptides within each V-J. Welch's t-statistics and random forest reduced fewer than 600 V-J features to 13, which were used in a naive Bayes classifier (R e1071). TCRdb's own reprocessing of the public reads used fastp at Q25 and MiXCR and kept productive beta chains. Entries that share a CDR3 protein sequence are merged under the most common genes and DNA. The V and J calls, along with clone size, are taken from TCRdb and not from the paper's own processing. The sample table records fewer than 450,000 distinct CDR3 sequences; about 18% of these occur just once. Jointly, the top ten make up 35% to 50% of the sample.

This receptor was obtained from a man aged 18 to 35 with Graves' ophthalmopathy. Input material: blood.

The CDR3 protein: CASSPLSSRDTEAFF. The nucleotide sequence is given as TGTGCCAGCAGCCCTCTATCTAGCCGGGACACTGAAGCTTTCTTT. This chain joins TRBV9 to TRBJ1-1; no D segment can be confidently identified. Including cysteine and phenylalanine, the CDR3 has 15 amino acids. Only the CDR3 part of the read is kept: 45 bases, read in frame from the first base. A distance of 16 bases separates the germline ends of V and J, which lose 4 bases and 3 bases respectively. According to the germline V gene, CDR1 reads SGDLS and CDR2 reads YYNGEE.